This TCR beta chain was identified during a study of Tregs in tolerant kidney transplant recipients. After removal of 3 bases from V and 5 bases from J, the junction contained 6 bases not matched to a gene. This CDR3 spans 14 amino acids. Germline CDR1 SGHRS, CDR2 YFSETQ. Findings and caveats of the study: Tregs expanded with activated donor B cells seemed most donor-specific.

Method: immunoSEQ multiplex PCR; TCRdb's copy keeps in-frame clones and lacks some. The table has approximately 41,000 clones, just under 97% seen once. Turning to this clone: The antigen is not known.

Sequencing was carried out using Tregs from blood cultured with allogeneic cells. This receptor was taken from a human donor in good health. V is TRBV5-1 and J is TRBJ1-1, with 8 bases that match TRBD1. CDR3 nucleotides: TGCGCCAGCAGCTCAGGGGGCACTAGGACTGAAGCTTTCTTT. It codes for CASSSGGTRTEAFF.